Presented here are 4 T cell receptor beta chains from one specimen sequenced in a study of CD4 T cell repertoires in COVID-19. Sequencing used immunoSEQ multiplex PCR; TCRdb keeps in-frame clones, though not all of them. The data show around 23,000 clones, more than 85% seen once. These memory T cells were uncultured and sequenced directly after ex vivo isolation. The sequencing used circulating follicular helper CD4+ T cells (cTfh) from blood, collected before the COVID-19 pandemic. These receptors came from a human donor who had COVID-19.

This clone was seen once. This rearrangement joins TRBV27 to TRBJ2-1; D might be TRBD2 (5 bases). This CDR3 has 16 amino acids. Germline-derived CDR1 and CDR2 are MNHEY and SMNVEV (reference sequence). Trimming shortened V by 1 base and J by 7 bases, and 17 bases separated the two germline ends. The CDR3 is CASSLLGLPPGNEQFF. CDR3 DNA: TGTGCCAGCAGTTTATTGGGTCTTCCCCCGGGGAATGAGCAGTTCTTC.

The chain couples TRBV5-6 to TRBJ1-3; TRBD1 matches at 12 bases. Trimming removed 4 bases from V and 0 bases from J; junction bases left unmatched: 5. Germline V lookup: CDR1 SGHDT, CDR2 YYEEEE. The CDR3 covers 17 residues. The CDR3 loop is CASSKGQGAVSGNTIYF. The CDR3, as DNA: TGTGCCAGCAGCAAGGGACAGGGGGCCGTCTCTGGAAACACCATATATTTT.

This chain links TRBV9 with TRBJ1-1; D is undetermined. The CDR3 is made up of 15 amino acids. Trimming left V 0 bases short and J 0 bases short, with 9 bases between. Germline lookup yields CDR1 SGDLS and CDR2 YYNGEE. The CDR3 here is CASSVVADLNTEAFF. CDR3 nucleotide sequence: TGTGCCAGCAGCGTAGTGGCCGATCTGAACACTGAAGCTTTCTTT.

In regard to this clone: One end of the junction fails to match germline, which may point to a read error. The identical CDR3 is also encoded by other nucleotide sequences in the sample. V usage is TRBV28 and J usage is TRBJ1-1, with a weak D call TRBD1 (5 bases). CDR3 length: 12 amino acids. Germline CDR1 is MDHEN and CDR2 is SYDVKM. CDR3 DNA sequence: TGCGCCAGCAGGGCTACAGTCACTGAAGCTTTCTTT. This encodes CASRATVTEAFF.